Below, 15 T cell receptor beta chains from the same sample are listed, as sequenced in a study of blood T cells in healthy people across ages. Combining a sample-barcoded 5' primer with a J-beta primer mix, a second PCR ran for roughly 7 to 11 cycles. MiXCR, applied by TCRdb to the 5' RACE reads, yields one record per CDR3 protein. The table shows hundreds of thousands of distinct CDR3 sequences, with around 26% occurring only once. Sample: blood. The receptors come from a woman older than 75 in good health.

This clonotype was counted at least ten times. The chain couples TRBV10-3 to TRBJ1-1; D remains ambiguous. The CDR3 runs 13 residues. CDR1 is ENHRY and CDR2 is SYGVKD in the germline V gene. V was clipped by 4 bases and J by 0 bases, with 6 bases between them. The CDR3 sequence is CAISVELNTEAFF. The CDR3 DNA is TGTGCCATCAGTGTGGAGTTGAACACTGAAGCTTTCTTT.

The V gene is TRBV20-1, the J gene TRBJ2-3; 8 nucleotides agree with TRBD1. CDR3 length equals 14 residues. From germline, CDR1 is DFQATT and CDR2 SNEGSKA (reference sequence). V dropped 5 bases and J dropped 3; count of bases not matched to a gene: 7. The CDR3 loop reads CSAGRTGLTDTQYF. CDR3 nucleotide sequence: TGCAGTGCTGGAAGGACAGGGTTAACAGATACGCAGTATTTT.

In this sample, this clonotype turned up many times. The chain combines TRBV29-1 with TRBJ1-1; 8 bases are shared with TRBD1. After removal of 2 bases from V and 2 bases from J, the junction contained 7 bases not matched to a gene. Germline V CDR1 and CDR2: SQVTM, ANQGSEA. The CDR3 loop spans 15 amino acids. The CDR3 DNA follows: TGCAGCGTTGAATCCCCAGGGGGCATAAACACTGAAGCTTTCTTT. Its translation: CSVESPGGINTEAFF.

The sample holds a few counts of this clonotype. This chain joins TRBV13 and TRBJ2-3; D possibly uses TRBD1 or TRBD2 (5 bases each). V dropped 8 bases and J dropped 0 bases, with 12 bases sitting between them. Germline V lookup: CDR1 PRHDT, CDR2 FYEKMQ (reference sequence). The CDR3 loop spans 14 amino acids. The CDR3 bases are TGTGCCAGCTCCCGGGACCCTAGCACAGATACGCAGTATTTT. Its translation: CASSRDPSTDTQYF.

This clonotype was recorded a few times. CDR3 residues: CSARPQETEAFF. The CDR3 nucleotides read TGCAGTGCTAGGCCCCAGGAGACTGAAGCTTTCTTT. This chain uses TRBV20-1 with TRBJ1-1; D remains ambiguous. The CDR3 totals 12 residues. Germline V gene data show CDR1 as DFQATT and CDR2 as SNEGSKA (reference sequence). The V and J ends lost 3 bases and 5 bases respectively, with 10 bases between them.

Many counts were recorded for this clonotype. The chain combines TRBV21-1 with TRBJ2-1. TRBV21-1 is shown as a pseudogene. The CDR3 has 16 residues. CDR3 coding DNA: TGTGCCAGCAGCAAACAAGTCAAGGGCTCCTACAATGAGCAGTTCTTC. Protein product: CASSKQVKGSYNEQFF.

The V call is TRBV7-8, the J call TRBJ2-3; unclear D gene. The CDR3 is 17 amino acids. With 6 bases removed from V and 0 bases from J, the gap between germline ends came to 19 bases. Germline V lookup: CDR1 SGHVS, CDR2 FQNEAQ. Written as DNA, the CDR3 is TGTGCCAGCAGTTCAAGCCTTGACGAGTCTAGCACAGATACGCAGTATTTT. Translating gives CASSSSLDESSTDTQYF.

This clonotype was observed a few times. The chain has TRBV20-1 and TRBJ1-6; D unresolved. The CDR3 has 16 residues. V was cut by 0 bases and J by 5 bases, with 14 bases left in between. CDR1 and CDR2 (germline): DFQATT, SNEGSKA (reference sequence). CDR3 in amino acids: CSARDFPTRNNSPLHF. The CDR3 region has the DNA TGCAGTGCTAGAGATTTCCCAACGCGGAATAATTCACCCCTCCACTTT.

This clonotype was detected a few times. A much larger clone is a single base away; this may be a read error. The genes are TRBV27 and TRBJ2-3; 7 bases fit TRBD2. Germline values: CDR1 MNHEY, CDR2 SMNVEV (reference sequence). The CDR3 runs to 14 residues. The V segment lost 7 bases and the J segment 8 bases; nucleotides outside the gene matches: 12. For the CDR3, the DNA is TGTGCCAGCAACAAAGCGGGGACGGTAGGTACGCAGTATTTT. Translated, it gives CASNKAGTVGTQYF.

The chain couples TRBV5-1 to TRBJ2-3; 13 bases are shared with TRBD2. Germline CDR1 is SGHRS and CDR2 is YFSETQ. CDR3 length: 16 amino acids. J gave up 2 bases and V 4 bases, and 4 bases lay outside the gene matches. The CDR3 reads CASSIGLAGATDTQYF. The CDR3 region has the DNA TGCGCCAGCAGCATCGGACTAGCGGGGGCCACAGATACGCAGTATTTT.

This clonotype was seen only a few times. The chain combines TRBV29-1 with TRBJ1-1, with TRBD1 as a possible D gene (5 bases). The V gene's germline CDR1 is SQVTM and CDR2 ANQGSEA. The CDR3 length is 12 residues. V was shortened by 3 bases and J by 5 bases, with 10 bases between the two germline ends. In DNA, the CDR3 is TGCAGCGTTGATACCACAGGTACTGAAGCTTTCTTT. Translating it yields CSVDTTGTEAFF.

This clonotype was seen repeatedly, ten times or more. This chain joins TRBV10-2 and TRBJ2-3, with D possibly being TRBD2 (6 bases). The CDR3 sequence is 14 residues long. V lost 2 bases to trimming and J lost 9 bases, with 15 bases between them. Looked up from germline, CDR1 is WSHSY and CDR2 is SAAADI. The CDR3 DNA reads as TGCGCCAGCAGTGAGGGGGGAGGAAGGTGGACGCAGTATTTT. It codes for CASSEGGGRWTQYF.

Ten or more counts support this clonotype. This CDR3 is CASGRLAGGGDEQFF. The CDR3 DNA is TGTGCCAGCGGTCGACTAGCGGGGGGGGGTGATGAGCAGTTCTTC. The gene calls are TRBV7-9 and TRBJ2-1; 14 bases map to TRBD2. V dropped 8 bases and J dropped 8; count of bases not matched to a gene: 8. The CDR3 spans 15 residues. Looked up from germline, CDR1 is SEHNR and CDR2 is FQNEAQ (reference sequence).

This clonotype has a count of ten or more. The rearrangement uses TRBV10-3 and TRBJ2-1; D may correspond to TRBD1 or TRBD2 (6 bases each). Germline lookup yields CDR1 ENHRY and CDR2 SYGVKD. CDR3 size: 15 residues. Trimming left V 3 bases short and J 10 bases short, with 19 bases between. The CDR3 DNA sequence: TGTGCCATCAGTGATCGGGACAAACCGGCGGGGGAGCAGTTCTTC. Amino acid sequence: CAISDRDKPAGEQFF.

This clonotype was counted ten times or more. The gene calls are TRBV4-3 and TRBJ1-2; 7 nucleotides line up with TRBD1. The CDR3 totals 14 residues. Looked up from germline, CDR1 is LGHNA and CDR2 is YSLEER. J lost 4 bases, V lost 1 base, and 3 bases had no gene match. The CDR3, as DNA: TGCGCCAGCAGCCAAGTAAGGGACAGCTATGGCTACACCTTC. Its protein product is CASSQVRDSYGYTF.